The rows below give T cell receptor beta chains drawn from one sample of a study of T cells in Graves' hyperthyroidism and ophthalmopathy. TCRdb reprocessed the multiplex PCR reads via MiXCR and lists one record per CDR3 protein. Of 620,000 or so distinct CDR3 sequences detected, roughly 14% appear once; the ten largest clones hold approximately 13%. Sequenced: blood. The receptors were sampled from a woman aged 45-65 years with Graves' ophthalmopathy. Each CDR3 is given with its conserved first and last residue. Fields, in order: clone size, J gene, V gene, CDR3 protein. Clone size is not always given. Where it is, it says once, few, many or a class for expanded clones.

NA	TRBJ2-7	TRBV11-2	CASSSLGRDRKGYEQYF
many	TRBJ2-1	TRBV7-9	CASRPLADEQFF
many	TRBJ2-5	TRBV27	CASSLGRRHETQYF
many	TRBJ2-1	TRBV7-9	CASSLVSSANEQFF
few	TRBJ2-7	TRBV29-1	CSVTSTGVIQKQYF
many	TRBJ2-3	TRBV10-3	CAISNLQSSTDTQYF
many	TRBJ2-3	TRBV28	CASSLLRQGEDTQYF
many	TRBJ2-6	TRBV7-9	CAIGQGSPGANVLTF
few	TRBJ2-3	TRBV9	CASSEAGLAVTDTQYF
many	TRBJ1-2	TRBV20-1	CSAWTGRGYEGYTF
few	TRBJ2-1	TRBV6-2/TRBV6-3	CASSSLTSGRASYNEQFF
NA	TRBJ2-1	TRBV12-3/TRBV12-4	CASSIRLAGGPFNEQFF
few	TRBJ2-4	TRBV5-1	CASSLEGAGIQYF
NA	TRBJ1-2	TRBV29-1	CSVDSGTGDAWNYGYTF
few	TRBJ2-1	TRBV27	CASSFSTSGHLYNEQFF
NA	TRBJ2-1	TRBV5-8	CASSSGTSGRSSSYNEQFF
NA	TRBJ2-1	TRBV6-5	CASSLERLAGVRNEQFF
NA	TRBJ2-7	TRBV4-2	CASSQGLPIDYEQYF
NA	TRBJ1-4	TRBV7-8	CASSRRSQGGPNEKLFF
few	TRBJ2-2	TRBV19	CASSIVGTGELFF